This T cell receptor beta chain was sequenced for a study of cytomegalovirus exposure and HLA in healthy donors (TCRdb year 2017). Broadly, across the study: An earlier analysis of some 600 of the donors reported about 280 Gb of sequence data and approximately 120 million unique TCR beta sequences obtained from some 170 million T cells. Roughly 300 gigabases of sequencing data and around 87 million unique TCR sequences were included in an early release covering around 600 HLA-typed donors. Of the 300 to 500 genotyped donors, approximately 81% were placed in the genetic ancestry cluster associated with self-reported Caucasian donors. The study was designed to test whether signatures of past pathogen exposure could be identified by cataloging public T cell receptors. The T cell repertoires of under 750 subjects were profiled by immunosequencing and related to cytomegalovirus serostatus. In addition to the first cohort of 666 subjects, a separate validation cohort of approximately 130 different subjects was used. High-throughput TCR immunosequencing, statistical association of individual TCRs with disease status, and machine learning were combined to predict cytomegalovirus infection status. A later analysis re-examined previously published TCR beta repertoires from roughly 720 donors and added high-resolution HLA genotyping to investigate patterns of TCR occurrence. Rather than using new phenotypic data, the later analysis identified candidate immune exposures from TCR beta sequences and from how often those sequences occurred across donors. To decide whether each TCR beta V gene segment behaved as functional or pseudogenic, an earlier analysis of some 600 of the donors relied on high-throughput TCR beta sequencing. Alongside the repertoire data, information on donor age, sex, ethnicity and CMV serostatus was compiled. A later genetic analysis took genome-wide SNP genotypes for about 55% of the 666 donors and used that subset as a discovery cohort. All discovery cohort repertoires had been generated using a single sequencing platform. HLA typing included class I and class II loci at four-digit resolution. Typing coverage varied by locus: roughly 620-640 donors for A, B, C, DRB1 and DQB1; 500 to 550 for DQA1; over 600 for DPA1; about 450 for DPB1. About five DR-DQ haplotypes were handled as single units for association and clustering because linkage in the cohort was strong. Among a few hundred genotyped donors of the cohort, an average of about 240,000 unique TCR beta nucleotide sequences were sequenced per donor, roughly a sixth of them non-productive. The paper's findings and limits, for the study overall: The 87-base-pair reads could not distinguish some IMGT-functional V segments, including TRBV6-2 and TRBV6-3, so those segments were excluded. Presence/absence analyses assumed roughly uniform sequencing depth across donors, an assumption that may not hold. Because counts were too low, about 17 rarely observed V segments, including chromosome 9 orphons, were excluded from the earlier analysis of 500 to 700 of the donors. Compared with the 666-donor mean, donors in an Asian-associated ancestry cluster had fewer N-insertions in productive TCRs, according to a later genetic analysis. The sequencing pipeline was judged likely to have produced a cluster of highly shared sequence variants as a technical artifact. Immune exposure information for the cohort was limited to CMV serostatus. Only TCR beta chains were sequenced in this cohort, and the absence of alpha or paired-chain data limited detectable features. Assigning TCR associations to individual alleles was difficult when HLA alleles, especially DR and DQ, strongly co-occurred. Cytomegalovirus status was reported to be diagnosed by the classifier with high specificity and sensitivity in both the original and validation cohorts. The study listed over 150 TCR beta chains as associated with cytomegalovirus. An association between a missense DCLRE1C variant and V-gene and J-gene trimming of TCR beta chains was found in a later genetic analysis and replicated in an independent cohort. At a false discovery rate of 0.05, a later analysis linked 16,951 TCR beta sequences to specific HLA alleles. It was suggested by the authors that the approach could potentially be generalized to other disease states and immunological phenotypes. In vitro tests confirmed that a few of the cytomegalovirus-associated TCR beta chains recognize cytomegalovirus antigens. A further reported finding was that TCR beta sequences accurately predicted the HLA-A and HLA-B alleles for most subjects in the first cohort. In an earlier analysis of around 600 of the donors, most TCR beta V segments were observed in productive rearrangements about 87% or about 30% of the time, broadly matching IMGT annotations. A later analysis reported that several top co-occurrence clusters appeared linked to parvovirus B19, influenza, CMV and Epstein-Barr virus. Linkage disequilibrium might explain the correlated functional status among segregating V segments, but an unknown experimental factor could not be ruled out. In a later analysis, TCR association rates were found to vary across HLA loci, with the most associated TCRs seen for DRB1 alleles and the fewest for HLA-C alleles. A later analysis found that HLA-associated TCR beta chains were more clonally expanded and had lower generation probabilities than equally common non-associated chains. Most CMV-associated TCR beta chains appeared to be HLA-restricted in a later analysis, and the HLA associations seemed to be driven largely by CMV exposure. Most TCR sequences were seen in very few donors, while some public TCRs were found in many individuals. Because some donors lacked HLA typing at each locus, the association tests relied only on the typed subset.

Regarding this clone: What this receptor recognizes is not known. No base-level quality is on record; no much larger clone is a single base apart.

The cohort was made up of roughly 670 healthy bone marrow donors. All cohort members were sampled while nominally healthy, although unrecorded immune exposures were likely present. The donor tested CMV seronegative and was one of the 352 seronegative cohort members. A peripheral blood sample was provided by each donor, and peripheral blood mononuclear cells were used for TCR beta sequencing. The Qiagen DNeasy Blood Extraction Kit was used to extract genomic DNA from the blood cell samples. The method behind the library was the immunoSEQ multiplex PCR assay. A mixture of 60 forward primers for TCR Vbeta segments and 13 reverse primers for TCR Jbeta segments was used in the multiplex PCR. The CDR3 region of rearranged TCR beta genes was amplified from genomic DNA with a multiplex PCR assay. Amplified TCR beta libraries were sequenced as 87-base-pair reads on the Illumina HiSeq System. Under the source paper's analysis protocol: A later analysis tallied roughly 78 million unique TCR beta chains across the 666 repertoires, and approximately 9.9 million of those chains were shared by two or more donors. A nearest-neighbor algorithm error-corrected the raw reads and collapsed the reads into unique sequences, merging closely related sequences to remove PCR and sequencing errors. Alignment of CDR3 sequences to IMGT reference sequences was used to assign V, D and J gene segments. For a sequence to be retained, a match of at least six nucleotides to both a V gene segment and a J gene segment was required. Rearrangements were called productive when the CDR3 lacked stop codons and stayed in frame with V and J; all others were non-productive. CDR3 was defined by IMGT convention, running from the second conserved V-encoded cysteine to the conserved J-encoded phenylalanine. The earlier analysis of 500 to 650 of the donors excluded any sequence lacking an unambiguous match to a single V gene segment. In an earlier analysis of 587 of the donors, a V segment was called functional when productive rearrangements were above 56.7%, and segregating when the standard deviation between donors exceeded 5%. To diagnose cytomegalovirus status from the catalog of TCR beta chain sequences, a statistical classification framework was built. V and J gene assignment, in a later analysis, came from comparing TCR nucleotide sequences with IMGT/GENE-DB human TR gene sequences. In a later analysis, CDR3 sequences and most-parsimonious VDJ recombination scenarios were assigned using the TCRdist pipeline. A later analysis defined each TCR beta chain by its CDR3 amino acid sequence plus V-gene family, and excluded reads lacking a unique V-gene family. In a later analysis, nearly 600 highly shared, low-generation-probability nucleotide sequences were removed to address suspected cross-contamination and a sequencing artifact. A later analysis calculated a clonal expansion index for each public chain from normalized within-repertoire ranks of inferred template counts. In a later analysis, generation probabilities were computed using a VDJ recombination model fitted to out-of-frame rearrangements, and the results were checked against IGoR. In a later analysis, hypergeometric tests were used to score TCR-TCR, TCR-HLA and TCR-CMV co-occurrence, with a repertoire-size bias correction applied to TCR pairs. To estimate false discovery rates, a later analysis permuted the HLA or CMV assignments 20 times. In a later analysis, co-occurring TCRs were grouped using DBSCAN, with TCRdist sequence similarity added in when clustering inside HLA-allele-positive subsets. Co-occurrence clustering excluded repertoires with fewer than 30,000 or more than 120,000 public chains, plus five with anomalous nucleotide sharing. TCRdb took over this immuneACCESS table, retaining in-frame rearrangements with V and J assigned. Such tables are incomplete; in checked studies, under half of the missing clones stem from an unresolved V gene, and the remainder is unexplained. V, J and clone size reflect that table, while D and trimming were determined from the DNA. The sample data list over 100,000 clones, and roughly 66% of these were observed just once. 2.2% of the sample is held by the ten biggest clonotypes.

Trimming takes 1 base from V and 0 bases from J, and the germline ends sit 13 bases apart. In the germline V gene, CDR1 corresponds to MDHEN and CDR2 to SYDVKM. Taken from cysteine to phenylalanine, the CDR3 has 17 residues. Only the CDR3 DNA stays, 51 bases, in frame from base 1. This receptor was taken from a woman in her 30s in good health and CMV-seronegative. Sequencing was carried out using PBMCs. The chain was built from TRBV28 and TRBJ1-3; TRBD1 might be the D gene, on 5 matching bases. The CDR3 region: CASSLLAGLNSGNTIYF. The DNA sequence is given as TGTGCCAGCAGTTTATTGGCGGGACTGAACTCTGGAAACACCATATATTTT.